These T cell receptor beta chains were read from a single sample in a study of STAT3 mutations in large granular lymphocyte leukemia. This table comes from immunoSEQ multiplex PCR, and its TCRdb copy is limited to in-frame clones, with some not included. The table records approximately 13,000 clones, more than 90% of them present only once. Material: peripheral blood mononuclear cells. These receptors all stem from a middle-aged man with T-cell large granular lymphocyte leukemia. Some clones in this sample may be carry-over from other donors' samples. Each CDR3 is given with its conserved first and last residue. A D gene is named only where the DNA matches it firmly. The size entry is marked missing in some rows and otherwise reads once, few, many or a size class.

>-|TRBJ1-4|TRBD1|TRBV5-4
TGTGCCAGCAGCAGGGGACAGGGAGAAGAAAAACTGTTTTTT
CASSRGQGEEKLFF
>medium-sized|TRBJ2-3|TRBD2|TRBV27
TGTGCCAGCAGCCCCACTAGCGAAGATACGCAGTATTTT
CASSPTSEDTQYF
>-|TRBJ2-4|-|TRBV10-1
TGCGCCAGCAGACTTTGGGACGGTTTAGCCAAAAACATTCAGTACTTC
CASRLWDGLAKNIQYF
>-|TRBJ1-2|-|TRBV27
TGTGCCAGCAGTCCCCGGACAGCCCTTCGGGGCTACACCTTC
CASSPRTALRGYTF
>-|TRBJ2-7|-|TRBV6-5
TGTGCCAGCAGTTTGCGGGCCGAGGAGCAGTACTTC
CASSLRAEEQYF
>-|TRBJ2-2|-|TRBV10-3
TGTGCCACACGGTCGAGTACAGGGCTACAGAACACCGGGGAGCTGTTTTTT
CATRSSTGLQNTGELFF
>-|TRBJ2-4|TRBD1|TRBV4-1
TGCGCCAGCAGCCAAGACTCAGGGGGCGGAAACATTCAGTACTTC
CASSQDSGGGNIQYF
>-|TRBJ2-7|TRBD1|TRBV4-1
TGCGCCAGCAGCCAAGAGGGACAGTACTACGAGCAGTACTTC
CASSQEGQYYEQYF
>once|TRBJ1-5|TRBD1|TRBV9
TGTGCCAGCAGCGTAGGACAGGGAGTATCTCAGCCCCAGCATTTT
CASSVGQGVSQPQHF
>once|TRBJ2-1|-|TRBV28
TGTGCCAGCAGTTCCTACAATGAGCAGTTCTTC
CASSSYNEQFF
>-|TRBJ2-7|TRBD2|TRBV5-6
TGTGCCAGCAGCTCCACGGGGGGTTACGAGCAGTACTTC
CASSSTGGYEQYF
>-|TRBJ1-1|-|TRBV5-8
TGTGCCAGCAGCTTGCTCTCAGGGGTGAACACTGAAGCTTTCTTT
CASSLLSGVNTEAFF
>-|TRBJ2-7|TRBD2|TRBV6-1
TGTGCCAGCAGATTACTAGCGGGGGGAATGGATCGGCAGTACTTC
CASRLLAGGMDRQYF
>-|TRBJ2-7|TRBD2|TRBV10-1
TGCGCCAGCAGTGACTTAGCGGGGCCCTCCTACGAGCAGTACTTC
CASSDLAGPSYEQYF
>-|TRBJ2-5|TRBD1|TRBV2
TGTGCCAGCAGTACGACAGGGGTGGAAGAGACCCAGTACTTC
CASSTTGVEETQYF
>-|TRBJ1-5|-|TRBV30
TGTGCCTGCTCTAAGGGCATGGGCAATCAGCCCCAGCATTTT
CACSKGMGNQPQHF
>-|TRBJ2-2|-|TRBV18
TGTGCCAGCTCACCAGCCGGCTTGGGGGAGCTGTTTTTT
CASSPAGLGELFF
>once|TRBJ1-2|-|TRBV5-4
TGTGCCAGCAGCCGATCCGAGCTTTATGGCTACACCTTC
CASSRSELYGYTF
>-|TRBJ2-1|-|TRBV11-2
TGTGCCAGCAGCTCACCGGGAGTGGGGAACAGGGAGCAGTTCTTC
CASSSPGVGNREQFF
>-|TRBJ1-2|-|TRBV5-1
TGCGCCAGCAGTCCGGGACACATTAACTATGGCTACACCTTC
CASSPGHINYGYTF
>-|TRBJ1-1|TRBD1|TRBV5-1
TGCGCCAGCAGCTCCCGACAGGGGGCGAACACTGAAGCTTTCTTT
CASSSRQGANTEAFF
>-|TRBJ1-5|-|TRBV9
TGTGCCAGCAGCAAAGTGGATTATCAGCCCCAGCATTTT
CASSKVDYQPQHF